These T cell receptor beta chains were read from a single sample in a study of neurological immune-mediated disorders. One entry per CDR3 protein, called by TCRdb with MiXCR from the 5' RACE reads. The sample comprises roughly 66,000 distinct CDR3 sequences, approximately 5% of which are singletons, and about 2.2% rests with the top ten. Sequencing was done on a sample of PBMCs. These TCRs come from a woman in her 70s with multiple sclerosis. Both conserved end residues are part of each CDR3. The order of the fields is D gene, J gene, V gene, clone size, CDR3 protein, CDR3 DNA. A D gene is named only where the DNA matches it firmly. Some rows have no size entry. The others give once, few or many, or a class for an expanded clone.

TRBD2,TRBJ2-1,TRBV7-2,many,CASSERDYSYNEQFF,TGTGCCAGCAGCGAAAGGGACTACTCCTACAATGAGCAGTTCTTC
.,TRBJ2-5,TRBV7-9,many,CASWADRQTGTQYF,TGTGCCAGCTGGGCGGACCGGCAAACGGGGACCCAGTACTTC
.,TRBJ1-4,TRBV6-6,many,CASSPREANEKLFF,TGTGCCAGCAGCCCCAGGGAAGCTAATGAAAAACTGTTTTTT
TRBD2,TRBJ2-5,TRBV6-1,many,CASSRTSSDETQYF,TGTGCCAGCAGTCGGACTAGCAGCGACGAGACCCAGTACTTC
.,TRBJ1-5,TRBV5-1,.,CASSLAGSNNQPQHF,TGCGCCAGCAGCTTGGCCGGTTCCAACAATCAGCCCCAGCATTTT
.,TRBJ2-5,TRBV7-2,many,CASSPGAETQYF,TGTGCCAGCAGCCCGGGAGCCGAGACCCAGTACTTC
.,TRBJ2-3,TRBV5-5,many,CASSLGLLISTDTQYF,TGTGCCAGCAGCCTGGGACTGCTCATAAGCACAGATACGCAGTATTTT
TRBD1,TRBJ2-1,TRBV6-5,.,CASSRDSYNEQFF,TGTGCCAGCAGCCGGGACAGTTACAATGAGCAGTTCTTC
.,TRBJ1-2,TRBV20-1,many,CSARGPPDGYTF,TGCAGTGCTAGAGGACCTCCGGATGGCTACACCTTC
.,TRBJ2-7,TRBV27,many,CASSPNRDPYEQYF,TGTGCCAGCAGCCCCAACAGGGATCCCTACGAGCAGTACTTC
TRBD1,TRBJ1-5,TRBV25-1,few,CASSERGLSNQPQHF,TGTGCCAGCAGTGAAAGGGGGCTAAGCAATCAGCCCCAGCATTTT
.,TRBJ1-1,TRBV7-2,many,CASSLVQGNTEAFF,TGTGCCAGCAGCTTAGTACAGGGGAACACTGAAGCTTTCTTT
.,TRBJ2-1,TRBV18,many,CASSPFGTDPYNEQFF,TGTGCCAGCTCACCCTTTGGGACGGACCCCTACAATGAGCAGTTCTTC
.,TRBJ2-1,TRBV9,many,CASSVGPEQFF,TGTGCCAGCAGCGTAGGTCCGGAGCAGTTCTTC
TRBD2,TRBJ2-1,TRBV20-1,many,CSAPRGGRERNEQFF,TGCAGTGCCCCCCGGGGCGGGAGGGAAAGAAATGAGCAGTTCTTC
TRBD2,TRBJ2-1,TRBV6-5,many,CASTNTHSGRAWEQFF,TGTGCCAGCACTAACACCCACAGCGGGAGGGCCTGGGAGCAGTTCTTC
.,TRBJ2-2,TRBV5-1,many,CASSFSSTGELFF,TGCGCCAGCAGCTTTTCATCCACCGGGGAGCTGTTTTTT
TRBD1,TRBJ1-1,TRBV7-2,many,CASSLARDRWLDEAFF,TGTGCCAGCAGCTTAGCGCGGGACAGGTGGTTGGATGAAGCTTTCTTT